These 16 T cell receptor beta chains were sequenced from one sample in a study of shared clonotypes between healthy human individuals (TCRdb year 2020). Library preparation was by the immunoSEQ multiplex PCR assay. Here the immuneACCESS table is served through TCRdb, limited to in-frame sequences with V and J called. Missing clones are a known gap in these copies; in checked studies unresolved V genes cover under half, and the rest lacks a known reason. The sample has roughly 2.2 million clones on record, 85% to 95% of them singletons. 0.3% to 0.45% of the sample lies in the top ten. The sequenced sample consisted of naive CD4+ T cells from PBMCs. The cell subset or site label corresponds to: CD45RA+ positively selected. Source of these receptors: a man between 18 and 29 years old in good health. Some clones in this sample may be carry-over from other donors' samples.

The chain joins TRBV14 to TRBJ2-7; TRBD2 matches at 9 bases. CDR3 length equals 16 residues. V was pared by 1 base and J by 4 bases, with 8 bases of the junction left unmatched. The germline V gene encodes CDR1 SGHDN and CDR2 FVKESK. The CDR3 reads CASSQGRLAGIYEQYF. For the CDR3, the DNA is TGTGCCAGCAGCCAAGGTCGGCTAGCGGGAATATACGAGCAGTACTTC.

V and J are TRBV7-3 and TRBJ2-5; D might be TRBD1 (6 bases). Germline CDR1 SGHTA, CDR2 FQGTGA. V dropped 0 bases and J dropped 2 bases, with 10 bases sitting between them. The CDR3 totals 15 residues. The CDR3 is CASSLTAGQQETQYF. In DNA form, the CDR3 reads TGTGCCAGCAGCTTAACCGCCGGACAGCAAGAGACCCAGTACTTC.

CDR3 protein: CASSTNRETQYF. The CDR3 DNA follows: TGTGCCAGCTCTACCAACCGGGAGACCCAGTACTTC. The chain carries TRBV18 and TRBJ2-5; D not certain. CDR3 length equals 12 residues. Germline V CDR1 and CDR2: KGHSH, LQKENI. With 6 bases removed from V and 5 bases from J, the gap between germline ends came to 10 bases.

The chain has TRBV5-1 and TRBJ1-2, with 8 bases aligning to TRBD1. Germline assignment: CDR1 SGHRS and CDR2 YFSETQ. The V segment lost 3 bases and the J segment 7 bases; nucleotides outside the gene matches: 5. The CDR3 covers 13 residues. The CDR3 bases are TGCGCCAGCAGCTCAGGGGGCGCTCTTGGCTACACCTTC. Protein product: CASSSGGALGYTF.

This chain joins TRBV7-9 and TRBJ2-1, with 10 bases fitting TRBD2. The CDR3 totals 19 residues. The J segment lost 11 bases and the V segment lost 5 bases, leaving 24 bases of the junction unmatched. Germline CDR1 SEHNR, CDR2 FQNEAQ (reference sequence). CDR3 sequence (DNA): TGTGCCAGCAGCCCTTCGACTAGCGGGTACCAAGGGCAAGGTTCAAAGCAGTTCTTC. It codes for CASSPSTSGYQGQGSKQFF.

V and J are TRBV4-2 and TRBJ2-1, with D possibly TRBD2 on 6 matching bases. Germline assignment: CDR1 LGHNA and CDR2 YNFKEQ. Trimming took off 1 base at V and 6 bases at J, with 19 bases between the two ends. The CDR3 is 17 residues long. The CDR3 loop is CASSQVDGTPGGNEQFF. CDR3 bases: TGTGCCAGCAGCCAAGTAGACGGGACTCCAGGAGGCAATGAGCAGTTCTTC.

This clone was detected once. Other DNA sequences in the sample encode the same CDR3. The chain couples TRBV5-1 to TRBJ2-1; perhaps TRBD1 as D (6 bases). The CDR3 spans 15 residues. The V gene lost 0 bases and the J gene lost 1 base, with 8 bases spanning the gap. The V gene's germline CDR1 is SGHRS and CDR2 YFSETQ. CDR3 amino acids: CASSLGGGSYNEQFF. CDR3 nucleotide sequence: TGCGCCAGCAGCTTGGGAGGGGGTTCCTACAATGAGCAGTTCTTC.

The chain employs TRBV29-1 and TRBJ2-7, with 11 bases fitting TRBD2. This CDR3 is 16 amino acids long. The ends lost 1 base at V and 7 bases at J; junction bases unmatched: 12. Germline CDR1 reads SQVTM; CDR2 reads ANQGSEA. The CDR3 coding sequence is TGCAGCGTTGAAGGTCTAGCGGGAGGCCCACGGGAGGAGCAGTACTTC. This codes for CSVEGLAGGPREEQYF.

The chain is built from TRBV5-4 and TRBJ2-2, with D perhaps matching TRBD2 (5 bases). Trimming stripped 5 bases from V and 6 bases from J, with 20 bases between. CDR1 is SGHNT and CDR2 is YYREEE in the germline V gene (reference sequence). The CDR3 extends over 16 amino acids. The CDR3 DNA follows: TGTGCCAGCAGTAGCGTCGAGGGAAGTATCCCCGGGGAGCTGTTTTTT. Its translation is CASSSVEGSIPGELFF.

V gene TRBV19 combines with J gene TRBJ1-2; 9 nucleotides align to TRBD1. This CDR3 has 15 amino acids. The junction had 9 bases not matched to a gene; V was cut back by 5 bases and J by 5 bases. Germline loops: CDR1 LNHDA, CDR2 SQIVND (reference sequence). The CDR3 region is CASSPRTGEAYGYTF. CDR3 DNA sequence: TGTGCCAGTAGTCCAAGGACAGGGGAGGCTTATGGCTACACCTTC.

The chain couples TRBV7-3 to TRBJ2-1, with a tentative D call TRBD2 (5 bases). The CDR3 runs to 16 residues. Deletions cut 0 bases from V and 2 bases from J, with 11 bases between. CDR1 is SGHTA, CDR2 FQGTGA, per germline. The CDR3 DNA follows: TGTGCCAGCAGCTTAACGGAGGCGAAGCCCTACAATGAGCAGTTCTTC. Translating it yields CASSLTEAKPYNEQFF.

The CDR3 here is CASSPDQGRGYTF. The CDR3 nucleotides read TGTGCCAGCAGTCCTGACCAGGGTAGAGGCTACACCTTC. The chain carries TRBV28 and TRBJ1-2; D might be TRBD1 (5 bases). Germline CDR1 MDHEN, CDR2 SYDVKM. This CDR3 is built from 13 residues. V lost 5 bases and J 8 bases, leaving 15 bases between the germline ends.

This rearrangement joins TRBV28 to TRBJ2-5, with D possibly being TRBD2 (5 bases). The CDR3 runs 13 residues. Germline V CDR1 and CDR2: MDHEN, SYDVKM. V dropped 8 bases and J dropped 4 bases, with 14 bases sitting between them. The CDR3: CASLTTRGETQYF. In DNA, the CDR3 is TGTGCCAGCCTGACGACCCGGGGAGAGACCCAGTACTTC. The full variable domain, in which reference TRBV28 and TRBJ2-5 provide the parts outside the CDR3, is DVKVTQSSRYLVKRTGEKVFLECVQDMDHENMFWYRQDPGLGLRLIYFSYDVKMKEKGDIPEGYSVSREKKERFSLILESASTNQTSMYLCASLTTRGETQYFGPGTRLLVL.

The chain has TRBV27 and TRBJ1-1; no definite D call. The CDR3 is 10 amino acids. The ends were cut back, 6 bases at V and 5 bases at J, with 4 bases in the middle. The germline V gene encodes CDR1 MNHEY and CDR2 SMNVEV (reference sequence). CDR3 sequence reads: CASSPTEAFF. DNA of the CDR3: TGTGCCAGCAGCCCGACTGAAGCTTTCTTT.

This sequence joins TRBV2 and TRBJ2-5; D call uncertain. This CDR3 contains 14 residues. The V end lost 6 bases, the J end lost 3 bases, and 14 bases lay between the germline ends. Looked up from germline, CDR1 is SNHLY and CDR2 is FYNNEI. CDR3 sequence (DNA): TGTGCCAGCAGGGCCCCTAGAGCAGAAGAGACCCAGTACTTC. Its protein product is CASRAPRAEETQYF. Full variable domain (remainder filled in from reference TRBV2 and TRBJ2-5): EPEVTQTPSHQVTQMGQEVILRCVPISNHLYFYWYRQILGQKVEFLVSFYNNEISEKSEIFDDQFSVERPDGSNFTLKIRSTKLEDSAMYFCASRAPRAEETQYFGPGTRLLVL.

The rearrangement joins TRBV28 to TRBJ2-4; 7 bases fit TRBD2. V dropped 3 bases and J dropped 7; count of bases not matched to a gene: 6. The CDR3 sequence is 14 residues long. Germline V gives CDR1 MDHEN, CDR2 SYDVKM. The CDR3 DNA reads TGTGCCAGCAGTTTCAGTGGGAGGGTCAACATTCAGTACTTC. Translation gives CASSFSGRVNIQYF.